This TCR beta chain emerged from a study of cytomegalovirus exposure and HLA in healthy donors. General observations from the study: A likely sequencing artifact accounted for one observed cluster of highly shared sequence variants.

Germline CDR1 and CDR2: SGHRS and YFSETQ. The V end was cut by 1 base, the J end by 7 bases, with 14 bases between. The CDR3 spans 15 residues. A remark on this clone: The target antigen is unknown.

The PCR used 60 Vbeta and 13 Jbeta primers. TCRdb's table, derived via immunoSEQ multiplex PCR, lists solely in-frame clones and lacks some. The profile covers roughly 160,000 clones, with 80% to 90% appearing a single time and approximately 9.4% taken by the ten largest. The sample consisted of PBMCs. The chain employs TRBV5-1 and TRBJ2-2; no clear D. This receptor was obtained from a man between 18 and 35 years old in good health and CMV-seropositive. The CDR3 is CASSLIDRVHGELFF. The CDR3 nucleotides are TGCGCCAGCAGCTTGATCGATCGGGTTCACGGGGAGCTGTTTTTT.